The entry that follows covers one T cell receptor (beta chain) sequence. Its target is unknown. The CDR3 has 14 amino acids. Per the germline V gene, CDR1 is MNHEY and CDR2 is SVGAGI. Trimming took 6 bases from V and 6 from J; bases not matched to a gene: 8. Method: immunoSEQ multiplex PCR; TCRdb's copy keeps in-frame clones and lacks some. Of tens of thousands of clones detected, 72% appear once; the ten largest clones hold around 8.3%. Chemo-refractory metastatic non-small-cell lung cancer patients underwent focal radiation alongside CTLA-4 blockade with ipilimumab. These data come from a study of radiotherapy plus CTLA-4 blockade in lung cancer. Study overall: Of all patients, 15% to 20% responded objectively and about 30% showed disease control. Study-wide points: Early blood T cell clone changes and increased post-radiation serum interferon-beta were reportedly the strongest response predictors. In blood, TCR clones derived from the tumor expanded after radiotherapy plus ipilimumab.

The sequenced sample was peripheral blood, obtained from a patient treated with radiotherapy plus ipilimumab. This chain joins TRBV6-5 and TRBJ2-7; 10 nucleotides align to TRBD1. This TCR was sampled from a human donor with non-small cell lung cancer whose response to radiotherapy plus ipilimumab could not be evaluated. The CDR3 protein is CASSLTGTGVEQYF. The CDR3, as DNA: TGTGCCAGCAGCTTGACCGGGACAGGGGTCGAGCAGTACTTC.